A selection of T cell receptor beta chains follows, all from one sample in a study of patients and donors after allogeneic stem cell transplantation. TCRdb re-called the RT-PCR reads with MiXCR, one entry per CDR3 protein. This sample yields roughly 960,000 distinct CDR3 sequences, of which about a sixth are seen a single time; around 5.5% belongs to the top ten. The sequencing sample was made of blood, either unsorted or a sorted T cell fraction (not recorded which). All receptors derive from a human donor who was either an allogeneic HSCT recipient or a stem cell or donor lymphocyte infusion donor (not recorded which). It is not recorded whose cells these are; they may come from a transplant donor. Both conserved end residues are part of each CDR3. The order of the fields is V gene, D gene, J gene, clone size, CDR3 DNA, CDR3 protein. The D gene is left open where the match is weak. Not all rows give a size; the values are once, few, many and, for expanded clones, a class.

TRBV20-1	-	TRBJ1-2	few	TGCAGTGCTAGAACATACGAGGGCTACACCTTC	CSARTYEGYTF
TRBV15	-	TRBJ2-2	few	TGTGCCACCCTTCAGAAGGGGGGTTCGAACACCGGGGAGCTGTTTTTT	CATLQKGGSNTGELFF
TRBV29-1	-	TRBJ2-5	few	TGCAGCGCCGAGAGTGGGGAAACAGAGACCCAGTACTTC	CSAESGETETQYF
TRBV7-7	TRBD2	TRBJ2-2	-	TGTGCTAGCACCCGGGGAGGGAATCCCGGGGAGCTGTTTTTT	CASTRGGNPGELFF
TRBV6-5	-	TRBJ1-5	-	TGTGCCAGCAGTTACTCAATGAAAACCGATCAGCCCCAGCATTTT	CASSYSMKTDQPQHF
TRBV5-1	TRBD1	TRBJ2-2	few	TGCGCCAGCAGCTTAGACAGGGGGGATACCGGGGAGCTGTTTTTT	CASSLDRGDTGELFF
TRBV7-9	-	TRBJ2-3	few	TGTGCCAGCAGCTTAGCAGGACGGAACACAGATACGCAGTATTTT	CASSLAGRNTDTQYF
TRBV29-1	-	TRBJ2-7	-	TGCAGCGTTGAAGTAGGTTTCTACGAGCAGTACTTC	CSVEVGFYEQYF
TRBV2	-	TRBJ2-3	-	TGTGCCAGCAGTGAAAGGCTAACCTACACAGATACGCAGTATTTT	CASSERLTYTDTQYF
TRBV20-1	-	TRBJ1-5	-	TGCAGTGCTAGTGATCAGGGAGAGGGCAATCAGCCCCAGCATTTT	CSASDQGEGNQPQHF
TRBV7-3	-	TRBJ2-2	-	TGTGCCAGCAGCCTACCCAGGGGAGCCGGGGAGCTGTTTTTT	CASSLPRGAGELFF
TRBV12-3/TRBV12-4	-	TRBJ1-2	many	TGTGCCAGCAGTTTCAGGGAGGATAAGGGCTACACCTTC	CASSFREDKGYTF
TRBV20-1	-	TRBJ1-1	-	TGCAGTGCTAGAGGGGCGGGTCCTGAAGCTTTCTTT	CSARGAGPEAFF
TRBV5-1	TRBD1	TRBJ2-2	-	TGCGCCAGCAGCTTCGTTGGACAGGGTAACTTAGGGGAGCTGTTTTTT	CASSFVGQGNLGELFF
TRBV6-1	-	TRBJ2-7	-	TGTGCCAGCAGTAAGATTACAGGGAGCTCCTACGAGCAGTACTTC	CASSKITGSSYEQYF
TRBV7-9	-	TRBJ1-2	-	TGTGCCAGCAGCTTCTCAAACCCCCAGGGAGGGAGCTATGGCTACACCTTC	CASSFSNPQGGSYGYTF
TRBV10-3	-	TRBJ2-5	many	TGTGCCATCAGTGAGTCGGGAGAGACCCAGTACTTC	CAISESGETQYF
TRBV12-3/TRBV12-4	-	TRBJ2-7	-	TGTGCCAGCAGTTTAAACCAAGCAGGTTTGTACGAGCAGTACTTC	CASSLNQAGLYEQYF
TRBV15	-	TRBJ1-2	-	TGTGCCACCAGCAGAGATGGGAACCAGGGTGGGACAGGCTACACCTTC	CATSRDGNQGGTGYTF
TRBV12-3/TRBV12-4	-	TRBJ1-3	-	TGTGCCAGCAGTTTAGCCCTCCCCCGGACTGGAAACACCATATATTTT	CASSLALPRTGNTIYF
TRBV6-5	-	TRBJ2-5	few	TGTGCCAGCAGTTACTCGAGAACGTCAGCGAGAGAGACCCAGTACTTC	CASSYSRTSARETQYF
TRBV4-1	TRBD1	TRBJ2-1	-	TGCGCCAGCAGCTATCCGGGACAGGGTACGAATGAGCAGTTCTTC	CASSYPGQGTNEQFF
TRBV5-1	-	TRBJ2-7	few	TGCGCCAGCAGCTCGGACGTGGCCCGGGAGCAGTACTTC	CASSSDVAREQYF
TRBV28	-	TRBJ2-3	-	TGTGCCAGCACCTCGCGTCGCACAGATACGCAGTATTTT	CASTSRRTDTQYF
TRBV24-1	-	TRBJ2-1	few	TGTGCCACCAGTGATTTGGTAAATGAGCAGTTCTTC	CATSDLVNEQFF
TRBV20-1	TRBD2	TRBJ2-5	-	TGCAGTGCCCCAGTCGCGGGGGTCCAAGAGACCCAGTACTTC	CSAPVAGVQETQYF
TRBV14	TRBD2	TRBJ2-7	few	TGTGCCAGCAGGCGTTCGGGGACTAGCGGGAGCGGCGAGCAGTACTTC	CASRRSGTSGSGEQYF
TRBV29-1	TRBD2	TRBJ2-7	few	TGCAGCGTTGGTCCGGGAGGCTACTACGAGCAGTACTTC	CSVGPGGYYEQYF
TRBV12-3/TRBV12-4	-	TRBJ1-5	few	TGTGCCAGGGCAGGGAGCGGTCAGCCCCAGCATTTT	CARAGSGQPQHF
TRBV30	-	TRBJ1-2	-	TGTGCCTGGACCAGGGTGGGGAATGGCTACACCTTC	CAWTRVGNGYTF
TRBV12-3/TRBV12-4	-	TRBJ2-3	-	TGTGCCAGCAGTGGGGGTGGGATGGGTCCGCATGGAGATACGCAGTATTTT	CASSGGGMGPHGDTQYF
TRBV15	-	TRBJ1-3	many	TGTGCCACCAGCCCAAGGGCTATCTCTGGAAACACCATATATTTT	CATSPRAISGNTIYF
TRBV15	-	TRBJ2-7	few	TGTGCCACCAGCAGACACCCCATGAGGTCTAACTACGAGCAGTACTTC	CATSRHPMRSNYEQYF
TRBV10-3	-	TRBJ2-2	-	TGTGCCTCGAAGGAAGTTATCGGGGAGAACGCGAACACCGGGGAGCTGTTTTTT	CASKEVIGENANTGELFF
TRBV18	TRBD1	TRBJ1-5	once	TGTGCCAGCTCACCGGACAGGGTCCTTCAGCCCCAGCATTTT	CASSPDRVLQPQHF
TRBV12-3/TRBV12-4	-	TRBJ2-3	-	TGTGCCAGCAGTTTAGTAATGGGGGCGCCGAGCACAGATACGCAGTATTTT	CASSLVMGAPSTDTQYF
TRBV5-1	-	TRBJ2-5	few	TGCGCCGTAGCGTCCGGATTTGAACACGGGACCCAGTACTTC	CAVASGFEHGTQYF
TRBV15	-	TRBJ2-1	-	TGTGCCACCAGCAGAGATTCGACCTACGACAATGAGCAGTTCTTC	CATSRDSTYDNEQFF
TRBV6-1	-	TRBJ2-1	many	TGTGCCAGCAGGAATCCTAGCTCCTACAATGAGCAGTTCTTC	CASRNPSSYNEQFF
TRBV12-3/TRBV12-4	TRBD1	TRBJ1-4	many	TGTGCCAGCAGTTTGGTCCGTGGAGGGGGCACTAATGAAAAACTGTTTTTT	CASSLVRGGGTNEKLFF
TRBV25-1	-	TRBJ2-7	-	TGTGCCAGCAGTGAATTGGGGGCCTCCTATGAGCAGTACTTC	CASSELGASYEQYF
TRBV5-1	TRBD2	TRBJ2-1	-	TGCGCCAGCAAAGACGCACCCGGGACGGGAGGGAATGAGCAGTTCTTC	CASKDAPGTGGNEQFF
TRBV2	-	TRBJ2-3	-	TGTGGCGGCCGTAGCACAGATACGCAGTATTTT	CGGRSTDTQYF
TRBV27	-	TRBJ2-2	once	TGTGCCAGCGGAAGCGGTACAGGCACCGGGGAGCTGTTTTTT	CASGSGTGTGELFF
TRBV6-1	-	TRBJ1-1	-	TGTGCCAGCAGTGGGTTTCTGGAGGCGTCTGAAGCTTTCTTT	CASSGFLEASEAFF
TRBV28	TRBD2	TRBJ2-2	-	TGTGCCAGCAGTCCGGGCGGACTAGCGGGTTTCACCGGGGAGCTGTTTTTT	CASSPGGLAGFTGELFF
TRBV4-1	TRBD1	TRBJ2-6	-	TGCGCCAGCAGCCAGATGGGACAGGGCGATACTTCTGGGGCCAACGTCCTGACTTTC	CASSQMGQGDTSGANVLTF
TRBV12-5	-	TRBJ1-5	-	TGTGCTAGTGGTTGGAATCAGCCCCAGCATTTT	CASGWNQPQHF
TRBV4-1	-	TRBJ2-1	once	TGCGCCAGCAGCCAAGATCAGGCGTTCCCTAACTATGAGCAGTTCTTC	CASSQDQAFPNYEQFF
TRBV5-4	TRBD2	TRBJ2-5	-	TGTGCCAGCAGCCAAGGACTAGCGGGAAACCAAGAGACCCAGTACTTC	CASSQGLAGNQETQYF
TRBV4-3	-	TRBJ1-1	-	TGCGCCAGCAGCCTTTCCTCGGGCCAGGTGAACACTGAAGCTTTCTTT	CASSLSSGQVNTEAFF
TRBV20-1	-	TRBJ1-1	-	TGCAGTGCTACTACCCAGAACACTGAAGCTTTCTTT	CSATTQNTEAFF
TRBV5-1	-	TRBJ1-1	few	TGCGCCAGCAGCCCTGTGCAGGGGAATTTGAACACTGAAGCTTTCTTT	CASSPVQGNLNTEAFF
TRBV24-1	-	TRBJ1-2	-	TGTGCCACCAGGGATTCGGCCCATGGCTACACCTTC	CATRDSAHGYTF
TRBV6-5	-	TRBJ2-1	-	TGTGCCAGCAGTTCCGGAACCTACCAGGGGCAGATCTTC	CASSSGTYQGQIF
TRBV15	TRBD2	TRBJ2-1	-	TGTGCCACCAGCAACCACCCGACTAGCGGGAATTTCTATGAGCAGTTCTTC	CATSNHPTSGNFYEQFF
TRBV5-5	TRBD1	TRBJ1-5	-	TGTGCCAGCAGCTTGGAACGGCAGGGGGTTAGCAAGCCCCAGCATTTT	CASSLERQGVSKPQHF